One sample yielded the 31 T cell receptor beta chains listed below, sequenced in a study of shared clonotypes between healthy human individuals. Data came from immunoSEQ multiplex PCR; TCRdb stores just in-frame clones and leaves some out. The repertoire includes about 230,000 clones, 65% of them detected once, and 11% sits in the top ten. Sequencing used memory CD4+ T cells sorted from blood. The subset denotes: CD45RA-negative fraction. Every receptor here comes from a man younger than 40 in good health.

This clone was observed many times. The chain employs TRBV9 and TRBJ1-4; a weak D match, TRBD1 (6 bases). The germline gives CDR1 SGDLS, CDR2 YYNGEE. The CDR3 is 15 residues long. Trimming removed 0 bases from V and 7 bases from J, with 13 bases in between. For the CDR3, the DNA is TGTGCCAGCAGCGTAGGACAGGATGCTTCTGAAAAACTGTTTTTT. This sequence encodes CASSVGQDASEKLFF.

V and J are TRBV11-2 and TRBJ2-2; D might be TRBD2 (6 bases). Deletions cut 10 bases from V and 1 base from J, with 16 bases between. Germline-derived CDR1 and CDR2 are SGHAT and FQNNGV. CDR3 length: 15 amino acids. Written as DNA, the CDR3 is TGTGCCACCGGGGGAAGACTACAGAACACCGGGGAGCTGTTTTTT. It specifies CATGGRLQNTGELFF. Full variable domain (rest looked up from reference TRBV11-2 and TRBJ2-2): EAGVAQSPRYKIIEKRQSVAFWCNPISGHATLYWYQQILGQGPKLLIQFQNNGVVDDSQLPKDRFSAERLKGVDSTLKIQPAKLEDSAVYLCATGGRLQNTGELFFGEGSRLTVL.

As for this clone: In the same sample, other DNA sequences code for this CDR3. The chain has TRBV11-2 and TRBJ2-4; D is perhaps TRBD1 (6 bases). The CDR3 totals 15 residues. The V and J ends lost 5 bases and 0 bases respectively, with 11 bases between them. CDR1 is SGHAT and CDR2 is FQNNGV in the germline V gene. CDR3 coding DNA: TGTGCCAGCAGCCCACAGGGTCTAGCCAAAAACATTCAGTACTTC. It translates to CASSPQGLAKNIQYF.

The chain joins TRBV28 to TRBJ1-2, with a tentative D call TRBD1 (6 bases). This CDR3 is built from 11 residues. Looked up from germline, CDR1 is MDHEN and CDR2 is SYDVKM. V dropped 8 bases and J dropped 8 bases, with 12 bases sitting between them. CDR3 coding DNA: TGTGCCAGCCAGGGGTCTATGGGCTACACCTTC. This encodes CASQGSMGYTF.

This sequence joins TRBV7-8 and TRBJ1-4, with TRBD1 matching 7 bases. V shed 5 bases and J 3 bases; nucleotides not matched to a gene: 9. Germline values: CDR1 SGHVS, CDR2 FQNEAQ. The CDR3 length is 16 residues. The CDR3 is CASSPAEGAPNEKLFF. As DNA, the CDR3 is TGTGCCAGCAGCCCAGCTGAGGGGGCTCCTAATGAAAAACTGTTTTTT. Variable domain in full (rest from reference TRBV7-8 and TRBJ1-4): GAGVSQSPRYKVAKRGQDVALRCDPISGHVSLFWYQQALGQGPEFLTYFQNEAQLDKSGLPSDRFFAERPEGSVSTLKIQRTQQEDSAVYLCASSPAEGAPNEKLFFGSGTQLSVL.

The CDR3 is CASSPTGPEGNTIYF. For the CDR3, the DNA is TGTGCCAGCTCACCAACAGGGCCAGAAGGAAACACCATATATTTT. The chain couples TRBV18 to TRBJ1-3; possibly TRBD1 for D (6 bases). The V and J ends lost 2 bases and 4 bases respectively, with 12 bases between them. The length of the CDR3 is 15 residues. CDR1 is KGHSH and CDR2 is LQKENI in the germline V gene.

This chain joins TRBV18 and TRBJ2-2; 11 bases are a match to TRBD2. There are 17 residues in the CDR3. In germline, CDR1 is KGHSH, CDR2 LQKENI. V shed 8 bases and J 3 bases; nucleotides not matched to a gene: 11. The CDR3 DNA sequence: TGTGCCAGCGCCCGACAGCCGGGACTAGCGGACACCGGGGAGCTGTTTTTT. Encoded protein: CASARQPGLADTGELFF.

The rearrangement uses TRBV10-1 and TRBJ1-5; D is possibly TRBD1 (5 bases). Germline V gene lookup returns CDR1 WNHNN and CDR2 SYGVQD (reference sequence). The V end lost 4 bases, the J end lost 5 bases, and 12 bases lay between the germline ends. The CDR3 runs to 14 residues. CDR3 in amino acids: CASSAGTTDQPQHF. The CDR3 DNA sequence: TGCGCCAGCAGTGCTGGGACCACCGATCAGCCCCAGCATTTT.

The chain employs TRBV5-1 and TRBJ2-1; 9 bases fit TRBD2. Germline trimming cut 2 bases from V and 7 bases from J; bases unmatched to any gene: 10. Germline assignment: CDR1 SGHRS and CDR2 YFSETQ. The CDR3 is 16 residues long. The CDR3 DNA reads TGCGCCAGCAGCTTTTGCGTAGCGGGAGTATGTAATGAGCAGTTCTTC. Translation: CASSFCVAGVCNEQFF.

CDR3 DNA sequence: TGCGCCAGCAGCTTGGCAAAAACAGGGAGAAGAGAGACCCAGTACTTC. Translation gives CASSLAKTGRRETQYF. This chain links TRBV5-1 with TRBJ2-5; D is possibly TRBD1 (6 bases). Germline CDR1 is SGHRS and CDR2 is YFSETQ. Trimming left V 0 bases short and J 4 bases short, with 16 bases between. CDR3 length: 16 residues. The entire variable domain, with the rest obtained from reference TRBV5-1 and TRBJ2-5, is as follows: KAGVTQTPRYLIKTRGQQVTLSCSPISGHRSVSWYQQTPGQGLQFLFEYFSETQRNKGNFPGRFSGRQFSNSRSEMNVSTLELGDSALYLCASSLAKTGRRETQYFGPGTRLLVL.

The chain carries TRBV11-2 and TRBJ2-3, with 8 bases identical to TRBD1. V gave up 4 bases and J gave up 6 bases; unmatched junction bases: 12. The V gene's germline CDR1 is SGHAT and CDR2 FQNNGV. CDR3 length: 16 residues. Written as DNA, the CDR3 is TGTGCCAGCAGCTCTCCCCGGGACAGGCCCACGGATACGCAGTATTTT. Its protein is CASSSPRDRPTDTQYF.

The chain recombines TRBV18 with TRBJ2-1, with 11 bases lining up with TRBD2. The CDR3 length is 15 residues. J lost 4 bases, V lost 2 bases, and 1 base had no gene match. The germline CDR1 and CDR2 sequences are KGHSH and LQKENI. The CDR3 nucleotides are TGTGCCAGCTCACCAGTAGCGGGAGGGTACAATGAGCAGTTCTTC. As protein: CASSPVAGGYNEQFF. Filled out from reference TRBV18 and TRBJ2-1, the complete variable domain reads NAGVMQNPRHLVRRRGQEARLRCSPMKGHSHVYWYRQLPEEGLKFMVYLQKENIIDESGMPKERFSAEFPKEGPSILRIQQVVRGDSAAYFCASSPVAGGYNEQFFGPGTRLTVL.

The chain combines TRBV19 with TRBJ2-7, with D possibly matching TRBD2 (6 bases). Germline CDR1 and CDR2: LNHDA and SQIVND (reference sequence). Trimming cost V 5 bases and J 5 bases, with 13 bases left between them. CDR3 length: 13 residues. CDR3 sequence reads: CASSSSSSDEQYF. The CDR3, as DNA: TGTGCCAGTAGTTCGAGCTCTAGCGACGAGCAGTACTTC.

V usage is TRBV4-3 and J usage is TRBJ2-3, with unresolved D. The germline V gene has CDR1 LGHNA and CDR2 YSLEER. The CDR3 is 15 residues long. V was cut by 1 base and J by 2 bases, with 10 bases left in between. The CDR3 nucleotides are TGCGCCAGCAGCCAAGTATTACTCCCCACAGATACGCAGTATTTT. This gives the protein CASSQVLLPTDTQYF.

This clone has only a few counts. The DNA for the CDR3 is TGTGCCAGCAGCTCCACAGGTCTCAATGAGCAGTTCTTC. It encodes CASSSTGLNEQFF. The chain recombines TRBV5-5 with TRBJ2-1; D is possibly TRBD1 (5 bases). V was shortened by 3 bases and J by 6 bases, with 10 bases between the two germline ends. Germline lookup yields CDR1 SGHKS and CDR2 YYEKEE (reference sequence). This CDR3 has 13 amino acids.

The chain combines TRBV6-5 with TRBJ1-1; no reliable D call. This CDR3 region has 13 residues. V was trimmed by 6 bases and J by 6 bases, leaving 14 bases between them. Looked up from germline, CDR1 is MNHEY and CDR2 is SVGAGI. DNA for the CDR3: TGTGCCAGCAGGAAGGATGTGGTCCCTGAAGCTTTCTTT. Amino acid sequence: CASRKDVVPEAFF.

The CDR3 reads CATSRPGTASSYEQYF. The CDR3 nucleotides are TGTGCCACCAGCAGACCCGGGACAGCGAGCTCCTACGAGCAGTACTTC. The chain uses TRBV15 and TRBJ2-7, with 7 bases lining up with TRBD1. From germline, CDR1 is LNHNV and CDR2 YYDKDF (reference sequence). The V segment lost 2 bases and the J segment 0 bases; nucleotides outside the gene matches: 7. The CDR3 runs to 16 residues.

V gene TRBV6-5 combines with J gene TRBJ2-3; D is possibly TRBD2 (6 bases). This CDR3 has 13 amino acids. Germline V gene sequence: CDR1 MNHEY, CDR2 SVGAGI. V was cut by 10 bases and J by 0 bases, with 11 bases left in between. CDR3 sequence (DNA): TGTGCCACCGCTGGAGGGAGCACAGATACGCAGTATTTT. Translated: CATAGGSTDTQYF.

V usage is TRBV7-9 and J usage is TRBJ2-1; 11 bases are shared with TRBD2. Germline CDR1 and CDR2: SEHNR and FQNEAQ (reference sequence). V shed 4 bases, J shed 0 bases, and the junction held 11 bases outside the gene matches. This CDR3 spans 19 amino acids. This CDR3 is CASSSLAGGFVSSYNEQFF. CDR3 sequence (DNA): TGTGCCAGCAGCTCTCTAGCGGGGGGATTCGTAAGCTCCTACAATGAGCAGTTCTTC.

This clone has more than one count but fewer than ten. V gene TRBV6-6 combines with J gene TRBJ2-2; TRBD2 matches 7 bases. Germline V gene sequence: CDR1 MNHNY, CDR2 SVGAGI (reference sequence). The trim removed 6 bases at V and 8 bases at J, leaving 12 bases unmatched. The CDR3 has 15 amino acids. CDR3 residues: CASRGIAGDAGELFF. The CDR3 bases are TGTGCCAGCAGGGGAATAGCGGGCGACGCGGGGGAGCTGTTTTTT.

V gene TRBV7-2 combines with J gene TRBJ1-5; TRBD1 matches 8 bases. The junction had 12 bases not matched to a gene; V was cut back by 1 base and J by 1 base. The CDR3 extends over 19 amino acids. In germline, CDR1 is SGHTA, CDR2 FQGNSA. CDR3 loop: CASSLVSWTGWGSNQPQHF. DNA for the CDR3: TGTGCCAGCAGCTTAGTAAGCTGGACAGGGTGGGGGAGCAATCAGCCCCAGCATTTT.

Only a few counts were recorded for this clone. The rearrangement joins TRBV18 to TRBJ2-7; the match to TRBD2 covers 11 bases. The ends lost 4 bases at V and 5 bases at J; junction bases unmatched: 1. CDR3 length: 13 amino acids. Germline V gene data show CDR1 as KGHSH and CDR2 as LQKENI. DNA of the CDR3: TGTGCCAGCTCACAACTAGCGGGGGACGAGCAGTACTTC. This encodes CASSQLAGDEQYF.

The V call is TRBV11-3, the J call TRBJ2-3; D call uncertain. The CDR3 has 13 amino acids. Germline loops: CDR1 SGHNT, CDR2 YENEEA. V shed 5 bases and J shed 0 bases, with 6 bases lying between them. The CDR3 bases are TGTGCCAGCAGCGTGGATAGCACAGATACGCAGTATTTT. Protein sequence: CASSVDSTDTQYF.

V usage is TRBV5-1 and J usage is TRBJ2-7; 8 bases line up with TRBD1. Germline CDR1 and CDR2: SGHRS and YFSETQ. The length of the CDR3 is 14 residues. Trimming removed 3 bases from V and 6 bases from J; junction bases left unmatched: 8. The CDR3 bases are TGCGCCAGCAGCTCAATACAGGGGGGCCTCGAGCAGTACTTC. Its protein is CASSSIQGGLEQYF.

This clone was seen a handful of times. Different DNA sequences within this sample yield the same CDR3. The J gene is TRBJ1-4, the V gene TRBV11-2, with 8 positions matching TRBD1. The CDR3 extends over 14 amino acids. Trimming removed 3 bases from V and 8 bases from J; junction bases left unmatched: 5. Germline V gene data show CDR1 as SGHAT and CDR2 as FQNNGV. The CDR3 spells CASSLGQGAEKLFF. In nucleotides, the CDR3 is TGTGCCAGCAGCTTGGGGCAGGGGGCCGAAAAACTGTTTTTT.

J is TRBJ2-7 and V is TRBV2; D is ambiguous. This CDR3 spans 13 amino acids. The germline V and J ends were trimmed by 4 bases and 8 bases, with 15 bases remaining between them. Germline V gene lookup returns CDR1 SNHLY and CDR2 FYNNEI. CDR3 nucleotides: TGTGCCAGCAGTGGGATTTGGCAAGGGCAGCAGTACTTC. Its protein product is CASSGIWQGQQYF.

The CDR3 region has the DNA TGTGCCAGCAGCTTAATCCATTCCGGGGAGCTGTTTTTT. Translation gives CASSLIHSGELFF. The chain is built from TRBV7-3 and TRBJ2-2; D not certain. Germline values: CDR1 SGHTA, CDR2 FQGTGA. The CDR3 spans 13 residues. The germline V and J ends were trimmed by 1 base and 6 bases, with 6 bases remaining between them.

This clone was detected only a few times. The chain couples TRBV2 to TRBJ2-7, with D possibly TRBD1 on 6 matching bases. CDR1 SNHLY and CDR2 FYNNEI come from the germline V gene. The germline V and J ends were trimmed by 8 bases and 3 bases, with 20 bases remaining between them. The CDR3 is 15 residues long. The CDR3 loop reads CASRLQGLPFYEQYF. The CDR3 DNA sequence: TGTGCCAGCCGGCTCCAGGGGCTTCCCTTCTACGAGCAGTACTTC.

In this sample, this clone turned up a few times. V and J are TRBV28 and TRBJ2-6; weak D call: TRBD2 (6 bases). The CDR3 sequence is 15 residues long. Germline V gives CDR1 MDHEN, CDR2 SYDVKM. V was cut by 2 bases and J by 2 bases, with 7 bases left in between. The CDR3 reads CASSLGGTGANVLTF. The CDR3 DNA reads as TGTGCCAGCAGTTTAGGAGGGACTGGGGCCAACGTCCTGACTTTC.

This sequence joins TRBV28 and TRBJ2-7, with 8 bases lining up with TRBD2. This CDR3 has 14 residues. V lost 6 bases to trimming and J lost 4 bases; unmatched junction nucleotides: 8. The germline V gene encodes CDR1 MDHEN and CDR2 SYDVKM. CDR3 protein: CASSPGGGRYEQYF. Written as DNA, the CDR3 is TGTGCCAGCAGCCCCGGCGGGGGGCGATACGAGCAGTACTTC. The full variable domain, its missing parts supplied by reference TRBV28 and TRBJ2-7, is DVKVTQSSRYLVKRTGEKVFLECVQDMDHENMFWYRQDPGLGLRLIYFSYDVKMKEKGDIPEGYSVSREKKERFSLILESASTNQTSMYLCASSPGGGRYEQYFGPGTRLTVT.

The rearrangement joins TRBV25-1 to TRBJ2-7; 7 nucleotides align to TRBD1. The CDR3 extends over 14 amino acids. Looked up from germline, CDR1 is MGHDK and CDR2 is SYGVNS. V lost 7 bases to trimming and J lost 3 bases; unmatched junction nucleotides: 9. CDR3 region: CASTPPGQLYEQYF. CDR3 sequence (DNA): TGTGCCAGCACCCCCCCGGGACAGCTCTACGAGCAGTACTTC.